This T cell receptor (beta chain) stems from a study of OX40 agonist ivuxolimab in advanced cancers. The protocol was immunoSEQ multiplex PCR, while the TCRdb copy is restricted to in-frame clones and leaves out a portion. This table has approximately 70,000 clones, approximately 81% appearing once. There are a few counts of this clone. CDR1 and CDR2 from the germline V gene are SNHLY and FYNNEI. The CDR3 loop spans 15 amino acids. The V and J ends lost 8 bases and 4 bases, in that order; junction bases with no gene match: 8. The V call is TRBV2, the J call TRBJ2-6, with 7 bases identical to TRBD1. The input for sequencing was CD4+ or CD8+ T cells sorted from blood, taken in a trial of the OX40 agonist ivuxolimab. The receptor was derived from an adult with an advanced solid tumor such as melanoma, head and neck, liver or kidney cancer. CDR3 region: CASGQAPRGANVLTF. DNA of the CDR3: TGTGCCAGCGGACAGGCCCCTAGGGGGGCCAACGTCCTGACTTTC.